A single TCR beta chain is shown here with its context. This clonotype is deemed medium-sized (0.01 to 0.1%). The specificity of this receptor is unknown. No base quality values were provided; no much bigger clone lies one nucleotide off. Library method: RACE. The sequencer listed for this sample is NextSeq 500. Library preparation attached unique molecular identifiers to individual cDNA molecules for quantitative, reproducible TCR counting. From the authors' description of their analysis: A median of about 87,000 TCRs per sample was observed, with a range of about 20,000 to 750,000. V, J and CDR3 annotation of the TCR reads was carried out using the Decombinator software suite. For PS versus PT1 abundance plots, all samples were subsampled to the same number of TCRs (28,000). Expanded TCRs were defined as absent before sensitization and observed at least eight times at the 2-week time point. TCRdb's own reprocessing of the public reads used fastp at Q25 and MiXCR and kept productive beta chains. Here each entry gathers all rows of one CDR3 protein and keeps the most common genes and DNA. These V and J calls originate from TCRdb's pipeline instead of the authors' own analysis. This sample gives about 28,000 distinct CDR3 sequences in total; 6% to 7.5% of them show up just once. The ten largest clones take up 9.9% of the sample.

This entry comes from a study of human T cells and chemical hapten exposure (dated by TCRdb to about 2021). About the study as a whole: Libraries were pooled for sequencing, and variation in per-sample TCR yields was attributed mainly to small differences in library volumes within the pool. The study tracked peripheral blood TCR repertoire changes in vivo during primary and secondary sensitization to the hapten diphenylcyclopropenone (DPC) in alopecia patients. Both TCR alpha and TCR beta chains were sequenced from each blood RNA sample.

Points the paper makes about the study in general: Repeated subsampling changed both the strength of the expansion versus patch-test correlation and the threshold at which the correlation became significant. The number of TCRs above 1 in 1000 frequency did not change with DPC sensitization; there was no evidence of global repertoire structure alterations.

The germline V gene encodes CDR1 SQVTM and CDR2 ANQGSEA. Taken from cysteine to phenylalanine, the CDR3 has 16 residues. The read is trimmed to its CDR3 DNA, 48 bases read in frame from base 1. After removal of 2 bases from V and 4 bases from J, the junction retains 10 bases not matched to a gene. What this sample's time point label stands for: healthy volunteer bleed at 2 weeks. Total RNA was extracted from unfractionated whole blood that had been collected in Tempus Blood RNA tubes. As TCR sequencing controls, roughly five healthy volunteers were used, with blood taken at day 0, 2 weeks and 6 weeks.

This TCR came from a human donor in good health. Some clones in this sample may be carry-over from other donors' samples. Recombination linked TRBV29-1 to TRBJ2-1, with 8 central nucleotides matching TRBD2. Sample: whole blood. The DNA is as follows: TGCAGCGTTGAAAGCGGGGGAGGCTTTCGATACAATGAGCAGTTCTTC. Its product reads: CSVESGGGFRYNEQFF.